These 30 T cell receptor beta chains were sequenced from one sample in a study of T-cell memory formation after mild COVID-19. TCRdb re-called the 5' RACE reads through MiXCR, storing one row per CDR3 protein. There are more than 350,000 distinct CDR3 sequences in the sample; 15% to 20% occur only once, and roughly a fifth lies in the top ten. Sequencing was carried out using PBMCs or a T cell subset sorted from them (not recorded which). The receptors originated from a man younger than 35 who had mild COVID-19 (a few samples of this study predate the infection). Cell type and time point are not known.

In its sample, this clonotype was seen a few times. V and J are TRBV4-2 and TRBJ2-1, with 7 bases that match TRBD1. Germline V CDR1 and CDR2: LGHNA, YNFKEQ. This CDR3 has 17 amino acids. J gave up 4 bases and V 1 base, and 10 bases lay outside the gene matches. In nucleotides, the CDR3 is TGTGCCAGCAGCCAAGGATACGGGACAGCTTATTACAATGAGCAGTTCTTC. This sequence encodes CASSQGYGTAYYNEQFF.

V usage is TRBV6-1 and J usage is TRBJ2-5; the D gene is possibly TRBD2 (5 bases). CDR1 and CDR2 (germline): MNHNS, SASEGT. The CDR3 is 15 residues long. Deletions cut 6 bases from V and 2 bases from J, with 16 bases between. CDR3 DNA sequence: TGTGCCAGCAGCCCTGACATGACTAAACAAGAGACCCAGTACTTC. As protein: CASSPDMTKQETQYF.

Only a few counts were recorded for this clonotype. The chain has TRBV7-2 and TRBJ2-1; the D gene is possibly TRBD1 (6 bases). The CDR3 runs 15 residues. Germline V gives CDR1 SGHTA, CDR2 FQGNSA. Trimming took off 0 bases at V and 3 bases at J, with 9 bases between the two ends. CDR3 DNA: TGTGCCAGCAGCTTAGCAGGGGGTTACTACAATGAGCAGTTCTTC. Its protein is CASSLAGGYYNEQFF. Complete variable domain (other parts from reference TRBV7-2 and TRBJ2-1): GAGVSQSPSNKVTEKGKDVELRCDPISGHTALYWYRQSLGQGLEFLIYFQGNSAPDKSGLPSDRFSAERTGGSVSTLTIQRTQQEDSAVYLCASSLAGGYYNEQFFGPGTRLTVL.

This sequence joins TRBV5-1 and TRBJ2-6; D not certain. The CDR3 length is 16 residues. CDR1 and CDR2 from the germline V gene are SGHRS and YFSETQ. Trimming removed 4 bases from V and 0 bases from J, with 11 bases in between. CDR3 sequence reads: CASSPHGHSGANVLTF. CDR3 in DNA: TGCGCCAGCAGCCCCCACGGGCACTCTGGGGCCAACGTCCTGACTTTC.

This sequence joins TRBV11-2 and TRBJ2-2; 8 bases map to TRBD1. The CDR3 is made up of 17 amino acids. Germline CDR1 reads SGHAT; CDR2 reads FQNNGV. V shed 1 base, J shed 4 bases, and the junction held 8 bases outside the gene matches. CDR3 protein: CASSLGSGQGGTGELFF. The CDR3 DNA reads as TGTGCCAGCAGCTTAGGTAGTGGACAGGGCGGCACCGGGGAGCTGTTTTTT.

This clonotype was counted only a few times. This chain uses TRBV28 with TRBJ2-3; D perhaps matches TRBD1 (6 bases). V was trimmed by 6 bases and J by 2 bases, leaving 15 bases between them. This CDR3 is 15 amino acids long. Per germline, CDR1 MDHEN and CDR2 SYDVKM. The CDR3 protein is CASSQPGQITDTQYF. The CDR3 bases are TGTGCCAGCAGCCAGCCCGGACAGATCACAGATACGCAGTATTTT.

This clonotype appeared a few times. V and J are TRBV6-4 and TRBJ2-3; unclear D gene. Trimming removed 3 bases at V and 3 bases at J, with 10 bases between. This CDR3 is built from 14 residues. CDR1 is MRHNA, CDR2 SNTAGT, per germline. For the CDR3, the DNA is TGTGCCAGCAGTGAAGGTTCGTGGACAGATACGCAGTATTTT. It specifies CASSEGSWTDTQYF.

This clonotype was counted only a few times. This chain joins TRBV7-8 and TRBJ2-1; 9 bases align to TRBD2. Germline V lookup: CDR1 SGHVS, CDR2 FQNEAQ. The CDR3 covers 16 residues. V shed 2 bases, J shed 4 bases, and the junction held 6 bases outside the gene matches. The CDR3 DNA is TGTGCCAGCAGCTTATCTCGCGGGGGGGCATACAATGAGCAGTTCTTC. Encoded protein: CASSLSRGGAYNEQFF.

The chain combines TRBV5-1 with TRBJ2-7; 9 nucleotides match TRBD1. The CDR3 sequence is 14 residues long. J was trimmed by 3 bases and V by 6 bases; bases with no gene match: 7. Germline V gene lookup returns CDR1 SGHRS and CDR2 YFSETQ. CDR3 in DNA: TGCGCCAGCAAGGTAGGGACAGGGATCTACGAGCAGTACTTC. Its translation: CASKVGTGIYEQYF.

This clonotype was counted only a few times. J is TRBJ2-1 and V is TRBV7-8; a weak D match, TRBD1 (6 bases). V lost 1 base, J lost 1 base, and 20 bases lay in between. Germline CDR1 is SGHVS and CDR2 is FQNEAQ. CDR3 length: 19 amino acids. CDR3 loop: CASSLGWGQDSWSYNEQFF. CDR3 DNA sequence: TGTGCCAGCAGCTTAGGGTGGGGGCAGGACTCTTGGTCCTACAATGAGCAGTTCTTC.

There are many counts of this clonotype. V usage is TRBV24-1 and J usage is TRBJ2-5; TRBD2 matches 8 bases. Germline CDR1 is KGHDR and CDR2 is SFDVKD. This CDR3 is 16 amino acids long. V lost 4 bases, J lost 0 bases, and 6 bases stayed unmatched. DNA for the CDR3: TGTGCCACCAGTGAGGGGTTACTAGCGGACCAAGAGACCCAGTACTTC. Protein product: CATSEGLLADQETQYF.

This clonotype was seen more than once but under ten times. The J gene is TRBJ2-3, the V gene TRBV4-3; no clear D gene. This CDR3 is 17 amino acids long. Germline V gene sequence: CDR1 LGHNA, CDR2 YSLEER. The V end lost 0 bases, the J end lost 0 bases, and 13 bases lay between the germline ends. The CDR3 region has the DNA TGCGCCAGCAGCCAAGATTACAGCGCGTCTAGCACAGATACGCAGTATTTT. Translating gives CASSQDYSASSTDTQYF.

V gene TRBV5-1 combines with J gene TRBJ2-2; possible D gene TRBD1, 6 bases. Germline V lookup: CDR1 SGHRS, CDR2 YFSETQ. The CDR3 extends over 14 amino acids. V lost 4 bases to trimming and J lost 4 bases, with 11 bases between them. CDR3 sequence: CASSPGALTGELFF. In nucleotides, the CDR3 is TGCGCCAGCAGCCCAGGGGCCCTCACCGGGGAGCTGTTTTTT. The entire variable domain, with the rest obtained from reference TRBV5-1 and TRBJ2-2, is as follows: KAGVTQTPRYLIKTRGQQVTLSCSPISGHRSVSWYQQTPGQGLQFLFEYFSETQRNKGNFPGRFSGRQFSNSRSEMNVSTLELGDSALYLCASSPGALTGELFFGEGSRLTVL.

The CDR3 here is CSARVQLRGQPQHF. CDR3 sequence (DNA): TGCAGTGCTAGGGTCCAACTACGTGGTCAGCCCCAGCATTTT. The chain joins TRBV20-1 to TRBJ1-5; no reliable D call. V was shortened by 3 bases and J by 6 bases, with 15 bases between the two germline ends. CDR1 is DFQATT and CDR2 is SNEGSKA in the germline V gene (reference sequence). The CDR3 runs 14 residues.

The table lists this clonotype with a few counts. The CDR3 is CASSARDRNSPLHF. CDR3 coding DNA: TGTGCCAGCAGTGCCCGGGACAGGAATTCACCCCTCCACTTT. The V gene is TRBV12-3 or TRBV12-4, the J gene TRBJ1-6, with TRBD1 matching over 8 bases. This CDR3 comprises 14 residues. V lost 5 bases to trimming and J lost 7 bases; unmatched junction nucleotides: 4.

This clonotype was observed a handful of times. This chain uses TRBV29-1 with TRBJ2-1; D is possibly TRBD1 (6 bases). V was pared by 6 bases and J by 8 bases, with 14 bases between. In germline, CDR1 is SQVTM, CDR2 ANQGSEA. CDR3 length: 12 residues. The CDR3 reads CSVDRRGYEQFF. Written as DNA, the CDR3 is TGCAGCGTCGACAGGCGCGGTTATGAGCAGTTCTTC.

This rearrangement joins TRBV4-1 to TRBJ1-5; TRBD1 agrees at 11 bases. Germline-derived CDR1 and CDR2 are MGHRA and YSYEKL. CDR3 length: 15 amino acids. Trimming at V came to 2 bases and at J to 5 bases, leaving 2 bases not matched to a gene. The CDR3 protein is CASSQTGQGDQPQHF. CDR3 sequence (DNA): TGCGCCAGCAGCCAAACGGGACAGGGGGATCAGCCCCAGCATTTT.

This rearrangement joins TRBV7-2 to TRBJ2-1; tentative D call: TRBD1 (5 bases). V was shortened by 1 base and J by 12 bases, with 10 bases between the two germline ends. The germline gives CDR1 SGHTA, CDR2 FQGNSA. The CDR3 length is 12 residues. The CDR3 bases are TGTGCCAGCAGCTTAGAGCAGGGCAGGCAGTTCTTC. Encoded protein: CASSLEQGRQFF.

This chain links TRBV7-9 with TRBJ1-4; no firm D call. Germline-derived CDR1 and CDR2 are SEHNR and FQNEAQ (reference sequence). The CDR3 sequence is 13 residues long. V lost 5 bases to trimming and J lost 8 bases, with 12 bases between them. The CDR3 sequence is CASSLGRAEKLFF. CDR3 bases: TGTGCCAGCAGCCTAGGAAGGGCCGAAAAACTGTTTTTT.

In the case of this clonotype: Germline is not matched at one junction end, which may reflect a read error. V gene TRBV20-1 combines with J gene TRBJ1-5; D possibly corresponds to TRBD1 (5 bases). Germline CDR1 and CDR2: DFQATT and SNEGSKA (reference sequence). This CDR3 is built from 17 residues. Written as DNA, the CDR3 is TGCAGTGCTAAAGAAGGGGCAGATGAGTGGGGGAGGAAGCCACAGCATTTT. Translation: CSAKEGADEWGRKPQHF.

CDR3 DNA: TGTGCCAGCAGTTCCCCGGGACAGGGCATACGCTACACCTTC. Translation: CASSSPGQGIRYTF. This chain links TRBV27 with TRBJ1-2; 9 positions match TRBD1. Per germline, CDR1 MNHEY and CDR2 SMNVEV (reference sequence). The CDR3 totals 14 residues. The J segment lost 9 bases and the V segment lost 4 bases, leaving 9 bases of the junction unmatched.

This clonotype was observed at least ten times. The chain is built from TRBV5-1 and TRBJ1-1; the match to TRBD1 covers 7 bases. The germline V gene has CDR1 SGHRS and CDR2 YFSETQ. The CDR3 contains 15 residues. J was trimmed by 3 bases and V by 4 bases; bases with no gene match: 9. The CDR3 protein is CASSERQGADTEAFF. In DNA, the CDR3 is TGCGCCAGCAGCGAAAGACAGGGAGCGGACACTGAAGCTTTCTTT.

This clonotype has more than one count but fewer than ten. The chain combines TRBV27 with TRBJ2-1, with D maybe TRBD2 (6 bases). V shed 3 bases and J shed 3 bases, with 18 bases lying between them. The CDR3 length is 17 residues. In germline, CDR1 is MNHEY, CDR2 SMNVEV (reference sequence). In DNA, the CDR3 is TGTGCCAGCAGTTTCGGGGCGGGACGTCCGCTCTACAATGAGCAGTTCTTC. It is translated as CASSFGAGRPLYNEQFF.

This clonotype was detected many times. The chain has TRBV24-1 and TRBJ2-1; 9 nucleotides match TRBD2. V was clipped by 2 bases and J by 5 bases; unmatched bases: 3. CDR3 length: 15 residues. Germline values: CDR1 KGHDR, CDR2 SFDVKD. CDR3 loop: CATSDSASGNNEQFF. In DNA, the CDR3 is TGTGCCACCAGTGATTCGGCTAGCGGGAACAATGAGCAGTTCTTC.

The chain has TRBV3-1 and TRBJ2-3; TRBD2 aligns across 8 bases. Germline V gene sequence: CDR1 LGHDT, CDR2 YNNKEL (reference sequence). The length of the CDR3 is 16 residues. V shed 2 bases and J 0 bases; nucleotides not matched to a gene: 4. The CDR3 bases are TGTGCCAGCAGCCAACTCCGGGGGGGCAGCACAGATACGCAGTATTTT. Translation gives CASSQLRGGSTDTQYF.

This clonotype was seen a few times. J is TRBJ2-3 and V is TRBV7-9; D unresolved. V dropped 1 base and J dropped 5 bases, with 16 bases sitting between them. This CDR3 has 16 amino acids. Germline loops: CDR1 SEHNR, CDR2 FQNEAQ (reference sequence). The CDR3 nucleotides read TGTGCCAGCAGCTTAGGGGTGATGGTAGCAGGAGATACGCAGTATTTT. This codes for CASSLGVMVAGDTQYF.

This clonotype was observed a handful of times. The gene calls are TRBV29-1 and TRBJ1-4; TRBD1 matches 7 bases. Trimming took 0 bases from V and 12 from J; bases not matched to a gene: 7. The CDR3 runs to 13 residues. CDR1 and CDR2 (germline): SQVTM, ANQGSEA. The CDR3 DNA reads as TGCAGCGTTGAAGACGACAGGGCCCAGGAACTGTTTTTT. Its translation: CSVEDDRAQELFF.

This clonotype was observed many times. This chain connects TRBV5-1 to TRBJ2-1; 10 positions match TRBD2. V lost 0 bases, J lost 3 bases, and 6 bases stayed unmatched. Germline loops: CDR1 SGHRS, CDR2 YFSETQ. The CDR3 spans 17 residues. Here the CDR3 DNA reads TGCGCCAGCAGCTTGGACGGTCTAGCGGGGGACTACAATGAGCAGTTCTTC. The encoded protein is CASSLDGLAGDYNEQFF.

This clonotype was observed a few times. The V and J genes are TRBV4-2 and TRBJ1-1, with D possibly matching TRBD1 (5 bases). CDR3 length equals 15 residues. CDR1 LGHNA and CDR2 YNFKEQ come from the germline V gene. V was cut by 0 bases and J by 2 bases, with 10 bases left in between. The CDR3 sequence: CASSQDAQGNTEAFF. In DNA, the CDR3 is TGTGCCAGCAGCCAAGACGCCCAGGGAAACACTGAAGCTTTCTTT.

CDR3 protein: CASSLGQPRGTQYF. CDR3 nucleotide sequence: TGCGCCAGCAGCTTGGGACAACCGAGGGGGACCCAGTACTTC. This chain joins TRBV5-1 and TRBJ2-5; either TRBD1 or TRBD2 may fit D (5 bases each). Germline V CDR1 and CDR2: SGHRS, YFSETQ. V lost 0 bases and J 7 bases, leaving 13 bases between the germline ends. This CDR3 is built from 14 residues.